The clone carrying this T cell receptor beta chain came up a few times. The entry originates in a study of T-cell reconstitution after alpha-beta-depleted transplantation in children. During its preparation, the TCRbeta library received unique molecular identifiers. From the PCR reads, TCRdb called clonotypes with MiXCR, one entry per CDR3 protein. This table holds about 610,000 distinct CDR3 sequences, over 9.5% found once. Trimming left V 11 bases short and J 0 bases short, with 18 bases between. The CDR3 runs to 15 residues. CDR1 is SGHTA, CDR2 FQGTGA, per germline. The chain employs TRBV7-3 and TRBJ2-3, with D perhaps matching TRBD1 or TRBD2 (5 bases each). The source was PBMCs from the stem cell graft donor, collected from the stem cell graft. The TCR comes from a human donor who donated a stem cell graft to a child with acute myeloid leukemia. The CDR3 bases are TGTGCCTTTTCCTGGGGGTCACCTAGCACAGATACGCAGTATTTT. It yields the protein CAFSWGSPSTDTQYF.